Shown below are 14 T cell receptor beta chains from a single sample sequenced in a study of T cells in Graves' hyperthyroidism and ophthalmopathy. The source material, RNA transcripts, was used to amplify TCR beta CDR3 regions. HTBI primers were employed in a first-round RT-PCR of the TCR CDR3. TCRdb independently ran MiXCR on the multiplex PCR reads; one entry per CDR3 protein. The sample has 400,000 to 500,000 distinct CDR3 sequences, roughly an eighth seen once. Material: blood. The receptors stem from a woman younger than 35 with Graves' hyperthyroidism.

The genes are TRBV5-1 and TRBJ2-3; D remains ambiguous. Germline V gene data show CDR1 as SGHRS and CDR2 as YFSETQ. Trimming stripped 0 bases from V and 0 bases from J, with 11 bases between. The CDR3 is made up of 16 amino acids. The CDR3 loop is CASSLAVAPSTDTQYF. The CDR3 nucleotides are TGCGCCAGCAGCTTGGCCGTTGCGCCCAGCACAGATACGCAGTATTTT. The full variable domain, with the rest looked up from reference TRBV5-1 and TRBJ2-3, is KAGVTQTPRYLIKTRGQQVTLSCSPISGHRSVSWYQQTPGQGLQFLFEYFSETQRNKGNFPGRFSGRQFSNSRSEMNVSTLELGDSALYLCASSLAVAPSTDTQYFGPGTRLTVL.

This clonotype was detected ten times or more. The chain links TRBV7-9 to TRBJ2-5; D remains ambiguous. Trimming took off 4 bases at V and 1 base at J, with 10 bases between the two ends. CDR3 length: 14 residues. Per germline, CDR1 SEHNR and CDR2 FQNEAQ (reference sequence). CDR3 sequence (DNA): TGTGCCAGCAGCTATGGCACAGCCCAAGAGACCCAGTACTTC. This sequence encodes CASSYGTAQETQYF.

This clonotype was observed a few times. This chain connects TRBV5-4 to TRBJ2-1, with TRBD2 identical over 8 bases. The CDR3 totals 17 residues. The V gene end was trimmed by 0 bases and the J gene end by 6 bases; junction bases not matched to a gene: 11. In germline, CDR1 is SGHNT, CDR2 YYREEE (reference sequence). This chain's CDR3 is CASSLGPGGGRGNEQFF. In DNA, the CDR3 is TGTGCCAGCAGCTTGGGTCCCGGGGGGGGGCGTGGCAATGAGCAGTTCTTC.

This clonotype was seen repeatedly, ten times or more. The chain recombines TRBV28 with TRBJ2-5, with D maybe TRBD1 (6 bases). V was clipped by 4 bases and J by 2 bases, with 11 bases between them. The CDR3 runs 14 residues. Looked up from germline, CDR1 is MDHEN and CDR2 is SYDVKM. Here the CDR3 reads CASSSPGTQETQYF. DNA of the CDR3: TGTGCCAGCAGTTCGCCCGGGACACAAGAGACCCAGTACTTC.

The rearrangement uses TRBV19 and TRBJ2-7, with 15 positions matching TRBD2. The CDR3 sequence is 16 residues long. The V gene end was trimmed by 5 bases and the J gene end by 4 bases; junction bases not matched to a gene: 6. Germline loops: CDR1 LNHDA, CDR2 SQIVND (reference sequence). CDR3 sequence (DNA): TGTGCCAGTAGTCTCGGACTAGCGGGAGGGTTTTACGAGCAGTACTTC. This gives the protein CASSLGLAGGFYEQYF.

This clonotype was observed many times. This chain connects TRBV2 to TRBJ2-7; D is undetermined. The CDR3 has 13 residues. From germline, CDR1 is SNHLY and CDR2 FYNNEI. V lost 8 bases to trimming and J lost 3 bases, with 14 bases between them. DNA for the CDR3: TGTGCCAGCCTAATTGACGGTTACTACGAGCAGTACTTC. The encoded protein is CASLIDGYYEQYF.

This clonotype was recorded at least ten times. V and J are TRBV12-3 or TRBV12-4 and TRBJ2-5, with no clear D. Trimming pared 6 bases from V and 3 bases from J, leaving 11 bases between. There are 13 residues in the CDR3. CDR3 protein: CASSDDLKETQYF. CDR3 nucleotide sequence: TGTGCCAGCAGCGACGACTTGAAAGAGACCCAGTACTTC.

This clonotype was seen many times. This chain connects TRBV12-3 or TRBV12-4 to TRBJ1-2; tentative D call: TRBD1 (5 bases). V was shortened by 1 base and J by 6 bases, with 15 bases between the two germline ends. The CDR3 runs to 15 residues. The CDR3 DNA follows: TGTGCCAGCAGTTTAGGGGGCAGGGTGCGGCATGGCTACACCTTC. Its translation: CASSLGGRVRHGYTF.

The CDR3 loop is CASSQGLPRANTIYF. The CDR3 nucleotides read TGTGCCAGCAGCCAGGGGTTGCCCCGCGCCAACACCATATATTTT. J is TRBJ1-3 and V is TRBV3-1; D is undetermined. The V gene's germline CDR1 is LGHDT and CDR2 YNNKEL (reference sequence). The ends were cut back, 3 bases at V and 7 bases at J, with 16 bases in the middle. CDR3 size: 15 residues. Using reference TRBV3-1 and TRBJ1-3 for the parts outside the CDR3, the full variable domain is DTAVSQTPKYLVTQMGNDKSIKCEQNLGHDTMYWYKQDSKKFLKIMFSYNNKELIINETVPNRFSPKSPDKAHLNLHINSLELGDSAVYFCASSQGLPRANTIYFGEGSWLTVV.

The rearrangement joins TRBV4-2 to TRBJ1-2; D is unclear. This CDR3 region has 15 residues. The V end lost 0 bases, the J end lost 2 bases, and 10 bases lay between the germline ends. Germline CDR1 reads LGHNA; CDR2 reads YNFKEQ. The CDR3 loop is CASSQDHTANYGYTF. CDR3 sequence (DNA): TGTGCCAGCAGCCAAGATCACACAGCGAACTATGGCTACACCTTC.

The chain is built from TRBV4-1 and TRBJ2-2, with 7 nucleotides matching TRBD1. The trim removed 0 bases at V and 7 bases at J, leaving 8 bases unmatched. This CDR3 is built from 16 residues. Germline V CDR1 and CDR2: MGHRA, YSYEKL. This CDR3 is CASSQEKRGGGGELFF. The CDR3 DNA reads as TGCGCCAGCAGCCAAGAGAAGAGAGGGGGCGGCGGGGAGCTGTTTTTT.

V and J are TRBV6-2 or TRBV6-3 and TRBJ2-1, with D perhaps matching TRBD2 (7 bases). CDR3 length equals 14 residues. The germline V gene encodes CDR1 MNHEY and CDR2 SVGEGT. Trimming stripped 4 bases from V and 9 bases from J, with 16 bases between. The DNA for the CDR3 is TGTGCCAGCAGTTTTTTTCGGGGGGCAATTGAGCAGTTCTTC. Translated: CASSFFRGAIEQFF.

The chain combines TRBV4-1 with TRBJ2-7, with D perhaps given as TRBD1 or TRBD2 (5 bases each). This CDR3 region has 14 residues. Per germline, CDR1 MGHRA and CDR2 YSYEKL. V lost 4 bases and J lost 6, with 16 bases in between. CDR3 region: CASSPGDALGEQYF. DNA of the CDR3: TGCGCCAGCAGCCCCGGGGACGCTTTAGGCGAGCAGTACTTC.

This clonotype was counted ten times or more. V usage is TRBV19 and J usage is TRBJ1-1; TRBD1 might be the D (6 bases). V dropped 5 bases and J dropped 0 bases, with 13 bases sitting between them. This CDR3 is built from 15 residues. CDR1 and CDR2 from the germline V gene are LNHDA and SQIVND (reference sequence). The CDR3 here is CASSSTGTMNTEAFF. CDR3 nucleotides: TGTGCCAGTAGTTCAACCGGGACAATGAACACTGAAGCTTTCTTT.